This T cell receptor (beta chain) appears in the sequencing data of a study of esophageal squamous cell carcinoma under preoperative chemotherapy. General study findings and limits: Peripheral T cells migrating into the tumor appeared to partly supply post-treatment tumor-infiltrating lymphocytes. Chemotherapy was followed by significantly higher TCR diversity in peripheral T cells only, not tumor-infiltrating lymphocytes.

One entry per CDR3 protein, called by TCRdb with MiXCR from the PCR reads. The sample has fewer than 40,000 distinct CDR3 sequences; 40% to 60% are singletons. The CDR3 length is 14 residues. V lost 3 bases and J lost 12; bases outside the gene matches: 12. The germline V gene has CDR1 SGHTA and CDR2 FQGTGA. With regard to this clonotype: The antigen remains undetermined.

Time point defined: before preoperative PTX-NDP chemotherapy. This specimen was acquired from a patient given preoperative chemotherapy. The TCR was taken from a human donor with esophageal squamous cell carcinoma. The donor label of this sample is uncertain. This chain uses TRBV7-3 with TRBJ2-3; 7 bases are a match to TRBD2. Here the CDR3 reads CASSLGSGPETQYF. The CDR3 bases are TGTGCCAGCAGCTTGGGTAGCGGGCCAGAGACCCAGTATTTT.